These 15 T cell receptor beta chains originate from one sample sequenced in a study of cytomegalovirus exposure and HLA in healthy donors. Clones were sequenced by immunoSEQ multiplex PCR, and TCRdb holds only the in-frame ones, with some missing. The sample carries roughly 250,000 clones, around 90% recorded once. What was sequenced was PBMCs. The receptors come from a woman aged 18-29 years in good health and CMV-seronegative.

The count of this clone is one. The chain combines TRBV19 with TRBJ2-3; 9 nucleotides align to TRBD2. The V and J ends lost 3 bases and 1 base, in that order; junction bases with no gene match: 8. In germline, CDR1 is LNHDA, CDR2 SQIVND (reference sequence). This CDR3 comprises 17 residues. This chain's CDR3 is CASSIFAGGARTDTQYF. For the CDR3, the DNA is TGTGCCAGTAGTATCTTCGCGGGGGGGGCACGCACAGATACGCAGTATTTT.

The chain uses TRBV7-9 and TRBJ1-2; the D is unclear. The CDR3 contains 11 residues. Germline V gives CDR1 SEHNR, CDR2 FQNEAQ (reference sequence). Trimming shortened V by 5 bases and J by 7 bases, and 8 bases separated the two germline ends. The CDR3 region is CASSPHSGYTF. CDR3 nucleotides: TGTGCCAGCAGCCCCCACTCTGGCTACACCTTC.

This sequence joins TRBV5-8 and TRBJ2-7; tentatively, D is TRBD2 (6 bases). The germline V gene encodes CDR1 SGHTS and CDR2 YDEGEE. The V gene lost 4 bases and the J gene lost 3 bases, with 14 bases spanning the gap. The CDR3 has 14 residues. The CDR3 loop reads CASSVRESYYEQYF. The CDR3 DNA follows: TGTGCCAGCAGCGTCCGGGAGTCTTACTACGAGCAGTACTTC. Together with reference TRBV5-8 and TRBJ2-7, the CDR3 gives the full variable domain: EAGVTQSPTHLIKTRGQQATLRCSPISGHTSVYWYQQALGLGLQFLLWYDEGEERNRGNFPPRFSGRQFPNYSSELNVNALELEDSALYLCASSVRESYYEQYFGPGTRLTVT.

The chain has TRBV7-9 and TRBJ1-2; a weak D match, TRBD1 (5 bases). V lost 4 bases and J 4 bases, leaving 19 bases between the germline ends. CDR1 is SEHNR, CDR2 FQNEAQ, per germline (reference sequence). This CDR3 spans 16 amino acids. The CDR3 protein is CASSSFGTSPPYGYTF. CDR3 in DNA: TGTGCCAGCAGCTCATTTGGGACTTCACCGCCCTATGGCTACACCTTC. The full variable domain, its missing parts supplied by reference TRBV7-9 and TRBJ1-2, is DTGVSQNPRHKITKRGQNVTFRCDPISEHNRLYWYRQTLGQGPEFLTYFQNEAQLEKSRLLSDRFSAERPKGSFSTLEIQRTEQGDSAMYLCASSSFGTSPPYGYTFGSGTRLTVV.

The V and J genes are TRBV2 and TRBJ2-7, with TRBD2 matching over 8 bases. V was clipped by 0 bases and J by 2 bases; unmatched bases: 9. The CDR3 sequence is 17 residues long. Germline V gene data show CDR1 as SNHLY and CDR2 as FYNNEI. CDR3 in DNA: TGTGCCAGCAGTGAAGCGCTTCAGGGACTAGTAACCTACGAGCAGTACGTC. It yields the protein CASSEALQGLVTYEQYV.

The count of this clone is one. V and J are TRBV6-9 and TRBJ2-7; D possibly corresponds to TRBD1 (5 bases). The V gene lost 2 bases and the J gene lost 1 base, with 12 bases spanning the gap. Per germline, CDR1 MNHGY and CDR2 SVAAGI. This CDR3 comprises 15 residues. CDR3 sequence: CASSYPPDRSYEQYV. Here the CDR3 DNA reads TGTGCCAGCAGTTATCCTCCCGACAGATCCTACGAGCAGTACGTC.

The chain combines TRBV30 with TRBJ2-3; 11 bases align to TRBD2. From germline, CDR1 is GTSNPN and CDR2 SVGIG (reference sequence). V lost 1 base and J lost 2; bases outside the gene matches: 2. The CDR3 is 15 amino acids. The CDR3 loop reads CAWSATSGVTDTQYF. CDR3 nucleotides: TGTGCCTGGAGTGCGACTAGCGGGGTCACAGATACGCAGTATTTT.

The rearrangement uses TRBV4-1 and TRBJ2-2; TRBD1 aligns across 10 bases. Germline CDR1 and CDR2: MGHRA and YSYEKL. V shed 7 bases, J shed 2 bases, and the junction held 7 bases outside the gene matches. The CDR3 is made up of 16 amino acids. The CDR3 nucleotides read TGCGCCAGCAAGTTAAGGACAGGGGGAAACACCGGGGAGCTGTTTTTT. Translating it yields CASKLRTGGNTGELFF.

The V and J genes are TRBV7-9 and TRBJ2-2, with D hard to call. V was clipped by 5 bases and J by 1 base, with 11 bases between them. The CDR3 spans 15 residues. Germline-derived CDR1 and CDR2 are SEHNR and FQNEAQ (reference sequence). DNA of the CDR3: TGTGCCAGCAGCCCCTGGGCGATGAACACCGGGGAGCTGTTTTTT. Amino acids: CASSPWAMNTGELFF.

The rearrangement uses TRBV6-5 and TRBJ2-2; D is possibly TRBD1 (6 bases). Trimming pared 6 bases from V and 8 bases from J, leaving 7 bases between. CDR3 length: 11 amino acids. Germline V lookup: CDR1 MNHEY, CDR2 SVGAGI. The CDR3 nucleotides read TGTGCCAGCAGGCAGGGGGGGGAGCTGTTTTTT. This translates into CASRQGGELFF.

The CDR3 DNA follows: TGCGCCAGCAGCCAAGCTCATACAGGGGAGTCCACTGAAGCTTTCTTT. The encoded protein is CASSQAHTGESTEAFF. The V gene is TRBV4-3, the J gene TRBJ1-1; TRBD1 aligns across 7 bases. The CDR3 runs to 16 residues. J gave up 4 bases and V 1 base, and 9 bases lay outside the gene matches. Germline CDR1 LGHNA, CDR2 YSLEER.

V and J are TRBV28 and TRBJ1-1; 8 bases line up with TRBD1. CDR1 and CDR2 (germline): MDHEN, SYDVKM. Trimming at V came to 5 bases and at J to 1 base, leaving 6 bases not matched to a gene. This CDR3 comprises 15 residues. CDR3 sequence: CASSPRQGRNTEAFF. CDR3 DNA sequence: TGTGCCAGCAGTCCACGACAGGGGAGGAACACTGAAGCTTTCTTT.

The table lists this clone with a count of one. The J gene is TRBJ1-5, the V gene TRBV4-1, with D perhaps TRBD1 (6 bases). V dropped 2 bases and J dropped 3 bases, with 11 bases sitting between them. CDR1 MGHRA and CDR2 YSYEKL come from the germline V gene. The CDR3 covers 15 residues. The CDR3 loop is CASSQRDTTNQPQHF. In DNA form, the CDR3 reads TGCGCCAGCAGCCAACGGGACACGACCAATCAGCCCCAGCATTTT.

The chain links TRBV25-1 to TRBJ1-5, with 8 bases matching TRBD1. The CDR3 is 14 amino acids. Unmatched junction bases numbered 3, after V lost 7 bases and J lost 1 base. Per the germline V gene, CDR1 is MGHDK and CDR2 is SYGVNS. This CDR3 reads CASTTGVSNQPQHF. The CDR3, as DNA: TGTGCCAGCACGACAGGGGTGAGCAATCAGCCCCAGCATTTT.

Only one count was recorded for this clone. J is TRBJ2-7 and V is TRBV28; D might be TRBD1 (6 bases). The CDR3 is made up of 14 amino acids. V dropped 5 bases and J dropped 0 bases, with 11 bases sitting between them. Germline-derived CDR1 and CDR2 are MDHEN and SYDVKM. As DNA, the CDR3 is TGTGCCAGCAGTCACGGGACAAGCTCCTACGAGCAGTACGTC. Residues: CASSHGTSSYEQYV.